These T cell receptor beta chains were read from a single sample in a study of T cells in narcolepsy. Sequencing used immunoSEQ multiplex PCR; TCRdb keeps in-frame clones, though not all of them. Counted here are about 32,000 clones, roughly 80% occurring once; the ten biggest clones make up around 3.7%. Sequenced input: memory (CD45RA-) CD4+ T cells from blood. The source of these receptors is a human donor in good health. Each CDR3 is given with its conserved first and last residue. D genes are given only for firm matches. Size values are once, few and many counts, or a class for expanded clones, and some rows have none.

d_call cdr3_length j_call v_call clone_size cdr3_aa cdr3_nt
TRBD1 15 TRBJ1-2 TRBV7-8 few CASSSTLDRGYGYTF TGTGCCAGCAGCTCTACCCTCGACAGGGGCTATGGCTACACCTTC
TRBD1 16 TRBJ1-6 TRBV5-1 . CASSLGDRWYDSPLHF TGCGCCAGCAGCTTGGGGGACAGGTGGTATGATTCACCCCTCCACTTT
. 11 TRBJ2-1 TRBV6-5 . CASNLNNEQFF TGTGCCAGCAACTTAAACAATGAGCAGTTCTTC
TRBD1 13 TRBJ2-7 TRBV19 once CASSRTGVYEQYF TGTGCCAGTAGTCGGACAGGGGTATACGAGCAGTACTTC
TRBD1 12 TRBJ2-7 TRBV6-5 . CASRGQMDEQYF TGTGCCAGCAGGGGACAGATGGACGAGCAGTACTTC
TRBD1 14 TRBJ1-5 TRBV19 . CASSWTGGMQPQHF TGTGCCAGTAGTTGGACAGGGGGTATGCAGCCCCAGCATTTT
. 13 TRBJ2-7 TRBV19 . CASSMTGIYEQYF TGTGCCAGTAGTATGACTGGAATCTACGAGCAGTACTTC
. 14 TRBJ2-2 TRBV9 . CASSGARGTGELFF TGTGCCAGCAGCGGCGCTAGGGGGACCGGGGAGCTGTTTTTT
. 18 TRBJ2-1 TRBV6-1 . CASSETLLKGVGYNEQFF TGTGCCAGCAGTGAAACCCTCCTCAAAGGGGTTGGCTACAATGAGCAGTTCTTC
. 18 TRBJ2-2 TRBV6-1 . CASSVLSRAPANTGELFF TGTGCCAGCAGTGTCCTGTCAAGGGCCCCCGCGAACACCGGGGAGCTGTTTTTT
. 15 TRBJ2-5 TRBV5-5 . CASSLYDINSETQYF TGTGCCAGCAGCTTGTACGACATTAATTCGGAGACCCAGTACTTC
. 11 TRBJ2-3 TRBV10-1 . CAGPRADTQYF TGCGCCGGGCCCCGGGCAGATACGCAGTATTTT